This is a list of T cell receptor beta chains from one sample in a study of early T cells in non-severe SARS-CoV-2 infection. MiXCR, applied by TCRdb to the 5' RACE reads, yields one record per CDR3 protein. Among 60,000 to 65,000 distinct CDR3 sequences, around 9.9% were seen once, and the ten largest hold roughly 1.2%. Sequencing was performed on whole blood. These receptors all stem from an adult who was a healthcare worker with PCR-confirmed SARS-CoV-2 infection or an uninfected control (not recorded which). The CDR3 runs from the conserved cysteine through the conserved F or W. Fields, in order: J gene, clone size, D gene, V gene, CDR3 protein, CDR3 DNA. D genes are given only for firm matches. Clone size is shown for a subset of rows, as once, few, many or a class of expanded clone.

>TRBJ1-6|.|.|TRBV2
CASMERYNSPLHF
TGTGCCAGCATGGAAAGGTATAATTCACCCCTCCACTTT
>TRBJ2-3|few|.|TRBV5-6
CASSLAGGRSTDTQYF
TGTGCCAGCAGCTTGGCCGGCGGCCGGAGCACAGATACGCAGTATTTT
>TRBJ1-1|.|.|TRBV20-1
CSARDPTSTEAFF
TGCAGTGCTAGGGACCCCACGAGCACTGAAGCTTTCTTT
>TRBJ2-3|few|.|TRBV2
CASSDARATDTQYF
TGTGCCAGCAGTGACGCCAGGGCCACAGATACGCAGTATTTT
>TRBJ2-5|.|TRBD1|TRBV7-2
CASSSQYTGTGRRETQYF
TGTGCCAGCAGCTCCCAATATACCGGGACAGGGAGGCGAGAGACCCAGTACTTC
>TRBJ2-1|many|TRBD1|TRBV20-1
CSARDTGTGGRPNEQFF
TGCAGTGCTAGAGACACCGGGACAGGGGGGCGTCCCAATGAGCAGTTCTTC
>TRBJ1-2|many|.|TRBV12-3/TRBV12-4
CASSLVEGTNYGYTF
TGTGCCAGCAGTTTAGTGGAGGGAACTAACTATGGCTACACCTTC
>TRBJ2-5|.|.|TRBV5-1
CASSSRAGSKETQYF
TGCGCCAGCAGCTCCCGGGCAGGGTCGAAAGAGACCCAGTACTTC
>TRBJ2-5|few|.|TRBV12-2
CASRPPGVPEETQYF
TGTGCAAGTCGCCCCCCGGGGGTCCCTGAAGAGACCCAGTACTTC
>TRBJ2-6|.|.|TRBV6-5
CASSYKIPPGGPSGANVLTF
TGTGCCAGCAGTTACAAAATCCCCCCCGGGGGACCCTCTGGGGCCAACGTCCTGACTTTC
>TRBJ1-5|few|TRBD1|TRBV19
CASSMTGKFYSNQPQHF
TGTGCCAGTAGTATGACAGGGAAATTTTATAGCAATCAGCCCCAGCATTTT
>TRBJ1-2|many|.|TRBV6-6
CASSKSETYGYTF
TGTGCCAGCAGTAAGTCAGAGACTTATGGCTACACCTTC
>TRBJ1-2|few|.|TRBV18
CASSTAARNYGYTF
TGTGCCAGCTCAACGGCGGCAAGAAACTATGGCTACACCTTC
>TRBJ2-6|few|.|TRBV11-3
CASSLDRAVHSGANVLTF
TGTGCCAGCAGCTTAGATCGGGCAGTACACTCTGGGGCCAACGTCCTGACTTTC
>TRBJ2-5|many|TRBD1|TRBV7-2
CASSTTGGRETQYF
TGTGCCAGCAGCACGACAGGGGGCAGAGAGACCCAGTACTTC
>TRBJ2-5|many|.|TRBV5-5
CASSLDVGSEETQYF
TGTGCCAGCAGCTTGGATGTGGGGTCGGAAGAGACCCAGTACTTC